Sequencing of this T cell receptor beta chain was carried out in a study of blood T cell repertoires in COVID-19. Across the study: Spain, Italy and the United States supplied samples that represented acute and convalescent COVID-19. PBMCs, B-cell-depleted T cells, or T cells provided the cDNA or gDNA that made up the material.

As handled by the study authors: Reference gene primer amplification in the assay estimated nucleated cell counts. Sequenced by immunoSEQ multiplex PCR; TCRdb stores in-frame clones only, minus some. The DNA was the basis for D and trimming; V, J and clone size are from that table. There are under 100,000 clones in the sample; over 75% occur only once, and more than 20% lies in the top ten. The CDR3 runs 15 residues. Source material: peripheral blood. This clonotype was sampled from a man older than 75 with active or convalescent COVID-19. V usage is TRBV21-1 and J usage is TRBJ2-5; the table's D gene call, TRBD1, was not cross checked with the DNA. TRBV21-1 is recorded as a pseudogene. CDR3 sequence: CASSNDRAPKETQYF. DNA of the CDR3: TGTGCCAGCAGCAACGACAGGGCCCCTAAAGAGACCCAGTACTTC.